Below are 13 T cell receptor beta chains sequenced from a single sample in a study of blood T cell repertoires in COVID-19. Sequencing was performed with immunoSEQ multiplex PCR; in TCRdb, only in-frame clones are kept and a portion is missing. The sample yields 140,000 or so clones, roughly 89% seen once. Specimen: peripheral blood. These TCRs come from a man younger than 40 with COVID-19, enrolled during active disease.

The genes are TRBV18 and TRBJ1-2; no firm D call. Deletions cut 2 bases from V and 4 bases from J, with 11 bases between. Germline CDR1 reads KGHSH; CDR2 reads LQKENI. The CDR3 totals 14 residues. CDR3 in amino acids: CASSPERESYGYTF. The CDR3 DNA follows: TGTGCCAGCTCACCAGAAAGGGAGAGCTATGGCTACACCTTC.

This clone appeared a single time. The gene calls are TRBV5-4 and TRBJ2-2, with a possible D match to TRBD2 (7 bases). This CDR3 region has 15 residues. V dropped 4 bases and J dropped 4 bases, with 14 bases sitting between them. Germline V gene lookup returns CDR1 SGHNT and CDR2 YYREEE (reference sequence). CDR3 loop: CASSPGGAGTGELFF. The DNA of the CDR3 is TGTGCCAGCAGCCCGGGGGGCGCTGGCACCGGGGAGCTGTTTTTT.

The chain joins TRBV4-1 to TRBJ2-1; D gene unclear. Germline V gene data show CDR1 as MGHRA and CDR2 as YSYEKL. The CDR3 is 15 residues long. V dropped 5 bases and J dropped 0 bases, with 11 bases sitting between them. DNA for the CDR3: TGCGCCAGCAGCTTACAACCGGGCTCCTACAATGAGCAGTTCTTC. It yields the protein CASSLQPGSYNEQFF.

This chain links TRBV6-4 with TRBJ2-1; TRBD2 agrees at 8 bases. CDR3 length: 13 amino acids. V gave up 5 bases and J gave up 8 bases; unmatched junction bases: 5. Germline values: CDR1 MRHNA, CDR2 SNTAGT. The DNA for the CDR3 is TGTGCCAGCAGTAGCGGGAGTCGGGATGAGCAGTTCTTC. This translates into CASSSGSRDEQFF.

This clone appeared once. V and J are TRBV29-1 and TRBJ2-7, with D hard to call. CDR1 and CDR2 (germline): SQVTM, ANQGSEA. V was shortened by 2 bases and J by 2 bases, with 7 bases between the two germline ends. The CDR3 runs to 12 residues. The CDR3 spells CSVETGAYEQYF. CDR3 in DNA: TGCAGCGTTGAAACCGGAGCCTACGAGCAGTACTTC.

The chain uses TRBV6-4 and TRBJ1-1; 7 bases fit TRBD1. Trimming removed 5 bases from V and 3 bases from J; junction bases left unmatched: 3. This CDR3 spans 13 amino acids. CDR1 is MRHNA, CDR2 SNTAGT, per germline. CDR3 nucleotide sequence: TGTGCCAGCAGTCTCACAGGGGACACTGAAGCTTTCTTT. Translated: CASSLTGDTEAFF.

The rearrangement uses TRBV5-1 and TRBJ2-5; 8 nucleotides agree with TRBD2. Germline CDR1 and CDR2: SGHRS and YFSETQ. J was trimmed by 4 bases and V by 0 bases; bases with no gene match: 8. CDR3 size: 16 residues. The CDR3 sequence is CASSLGSSGSLETQYF. CDR3 DNA: TGCGCCAGCAGCTTGGGTTCTAGCGGGTCGTTAGAGACCCAGTACTTC.

This clone was recorded a few times. The chain has TRBV13 and TRBJ2-1, with D perhaps matching TRBD2 (6 bases). Germline V CDR1 and CDR2: PRHDT, FYEKMQ (reference sequence). The CDR3 has 19 residues. V was shortened by 4 bases and J by 4 bases, with 26 bases between the two germline ends. The CDR3 loop reads CASSSKSRRSGRLYNEQFF. The DNA for the CDR3 is TGTGCCAGCAGCTCGAAGTCGAGGAGGAGCGGGCGACTTTACAATGAGCAGTTCTTC.

V gene TRBV9 combines with J gene TRBJ2-7; tentative D call: TRBD2 (6 bases). V lost 4 bases and J 3 bases, leaving 14 bases between the germline ends. Germline V gene lookup returns CDR1 SGDLS and CDR2 YYNGEE. The CDR3 is 14 residues long. This chain's CDR3 is CASSPAEGNYEQYF. As DNA, the CDR3 is TGTGCCAGCAGCCCAGCGGAGGGGAACTACGAGCAGTACTTC.

This rearrangement joins TRBV11-3 to TRBJ2-1; maybe TRBD2 (6 bases). The length of the CDR3 is 17 residues. The germline V and J ends were trimmed by 1 base and 8 bases, with 21 bases remaining between them. Germline V gene sequence: CDR1 SGHNT, CDR2 YENEEA. The CDR3 here is CASSLGGSRDHTYEQFF. The DNA for the CDR3 is TGTGCCAGCAGCTTAGGAGGCTCGCGGGACCACACCTATGAGCAGTTCTTC. The variable domain in full, completed from reference TRBV11-3 and TRBJ2-1, reads EAGVVQSPRYKIIEKKQPVAFWCNPISGHNTLYWYLQNLGQGPELLIRYENEEAVDDSQLPKDRFSAERLKGVDSTLKIQPAELGDSAVYLCASSLGGSRDHTYEQFFGPGTRLTVL.

V gene TRBV9 combines with J gene TRBJ2-1, with a tentative D call TRBD2 (5 bases). The CDR3 extends over 15 amino acids. CDR1 is SGDLS and CDR2 is YYNGEE in the germline V gene. V was shortened by 1 base and J by 4 bases, with 12 bases between the two germline ends. As DNA, the CDR3 is TGTGCCAGCAGCGTAAGGGTAGAGGGATACAATGAGCAGTTCTTC. Translation gives CASSVRVEGYNEQFF.

This clone was seen a single time. The DNA for the CDR3 is TGTGCCAGTAGTACATCAGGGGGCAATCAGCCCCAGCATTTT. Its translation: CASSTSGGNQPQHF. The chain employs TRBV19 and TRBJ1-5; weak D call: TRBD1 (6 bases). This CDR3 is built from 14 residues. Trimming shortened V by 4 bases and J by 2 bases, and 9 bases separated the two germline ends. The V gene's germline CDR1 is LNHDA and CDR2 SQIVND (reference sequence). Combining the CDR3 with reference TRBV19 and TRBJ1-5 gives the whole variable domain DGGITQSPKYLFRKEGQNVTLSCEQNLNHDAMYWYRQDPGQGLRLIYYSQIVNDFQKGDIAEGYSVSREKKESFPLTVTSAQKNPTAFYLCASSTSGGNQPQHFGDGTRLSIL.

A remark on this clone: Given a much more abundant clone one base away, this may be a read error. This same CDR3 is encoded by further DNA sequences in the sample. This CDR3 is CATNNGQRYGYTF. The CDR3 DNA sequence: TGCGCCACCAATAATGGACAGCGCTATGGCTACACCTTC. The chain has TRBV6-5 and TRBJ1-2, with D possibly matching TRBD1 (6 bases). The length of the CDR3 is 13 residues. Germline assignment: CDR1 MNHEY and CDR2 SVGAGI.